The present TCR beta chain was sequenced within a study of control samples from healthy donors and cancer patients. This clone has just one count. Trimming removed 7 bases at V and 0 bases at J, with 10 bases between. The CDR3 is made up of 14 amino acids. In germline, CDR1 is SNHLY, CDR2 FYNNEI. Clones were sequenced by immunoSEQ multiplex PCR, and TCRdb holds only the in-frame ones, with some missing. The repertoire includes some 160,000 clones, around 90% of them detected once, and 4.9% sits in the top ten. This clonotype was obtained from a man aged 25 to 40 in good health. The sample was blood. The chain joins TRBV2 to TRBJ1-3; D unclear. In DNA form, the CDR3 reads TGTGCCAGCAAACGGGAGCCCTCTGGAAACACCATATATTTT. Its protein is CASKREPSGNTIYF.